The 15 T cell receptor beta chains below come from one sample, sequenced in a study of blood T cell repertoires in COVID-19. Sequencing used immunoSEQ multiplex PCR; TCRdb keeps in-frame clones, though not all of them. The sample yields roughly 220,000 clones, around nine tenths seen once. The specimen sequenced was PBMCs or T cells enriched from blood (not recorded which). Receptor source: a woman aged 45-65 years with acute COVID-19.

This chain links TRBV27 with TRBJ1-3; D is ambiguous. Trimming took 5 bases from V and 1 from J, leaving 9 bases between them. CDR3 length: 14 amino acids. The germline V gene has CDR1 MNHEY and CDR2 SMNVEV (reference sequence). CDR3 sequence (DNA): TGTGCCAGCAGTCCGGGAAGATCTGGAAACACCATATATTTT. It specifies CASSPGRSGNTIYF.

This chain uses TRBV18 with TRBJ1-3; 9 bases are a match to TRBD1. V was clipped by 6 bases and J by 4 bases; unmatched bases: 10. The CDR3 sequence is 16 residues long. Germline values: CDR1 KGHSH, CDR2 LQKENI. CDR3 amino acids: CASSHATGGVGNTIYF. The CDR3 region has the DNA TGTGCCAGCTCTCACGCTACAGGGGGCGTGGGAAACACCATATATTTT.

The table lists this clone with a few counts. The chain carries TRBV5-1 and TRBJ2-3; 10 bases align to TRBD1. Unmatched junction bases numbered 9, after V lost 4 bases and J lost 4 bases. Germline V gene data show CDR1 as SGHRS and CDR2 as YFSETQ. CDR3 length: 16 residues. This CDR3 is CASSRQGATVADTQYF. The CDR3 region has the DNA TGCGCCAGCAGCCGACAGGGGGCGACGGTCGCAGATACGCAGTATTTT. Using reference TRBV5-1 and TRBJ2-3 for the parts outside the CDR3, the full variable domain is KAGVTQTPRYLIKTRGQQVTLSCSPISGHRSVSWYQQTPGQGLQFLFEYFSETQRNKGNFPGRFSGRQFSNSRSEMNVSTLELGDSALYLCASSRQGATVADTQYFGPGTRLTVL.

The chain carries TRBV7-4 and TRBJ1-5, with 11 bases aligning to TRBD1. V lost 6 bases to trimming and J lost 11 bases; unmatched junction nucleotides: 15. Germline V gene lookup returns CDR1 SGHVT and CDR2 SQSDAQ. This CDR3 is built from 16 residues. Here the CDR3 DNA reads TGTGCCAGCAGGGAGGTCGGACAGGGGGCTCAACTGTCCCAGCATTTT. Its protein is CASREVGQGAQLSQHF.

The chain recombines TRBV28 with TRBJ2-2, with D maybe TRBD1 (5 bases). The CDR3 sequence is 16 residues long. Trimming removed 6 bases at V and 6 bases at J, with 20 bases between. From germline, CDR1 is MDHEN and CDR2 SYDVKM. The CDR3 is CASRNLRSGFAGELFF. CDR3 bases: TGTGCCAGCAGAAACCTCCGGTCAGGGTTCGCCGGGGAGCTGTTTTTT. The full variable domain, with the rest looked up from reference TRBV28 and TRBJ2-2, is DVKVTQSSRYLVKRTGEKVFLECVQDMDHENMFWYRQDPGLGLRLIYFSYDVKMKEKGDIPEGYSVSREKKERFSLILESASTNQTSMYLCASRNLRSGFAGELFFGEGSRLTVL.

The rearrangement joins TRBV21-1 to TRBJ1-3; the D call TRBD1 from the table was never checked on the DNA. TRBV21-1 constitutes a pseudogene. The CDR3 loop spans 17 amino acids. The CDR3 DNA sequence: TGTGCCAGCAGCAGGGGGCCAACGCAGAACTCTGGAAACACCATATATTTT. Translated: CASSRGPTQNSGNTIYF.

This clone was observed a handful of times. V usage is TRBV7-2 and J usage is TRBJ2-1; maybe TRBD1 (6 bases). The germline V gene has CDR1 SGHTA and CDR2 FQGNSA. The CDR3 has 15 residues. Deletions cut 3 bases from V and 2 bases from J, with 11 bases between. The CDR3 sequence: CASSFRTVAYNEQFF. The CDR3 DNA sequence: TGTGCCAGCAGCTTTAGGACAGTGGCCTACAATGAGCAGTTCTTC.

The CDR3 sequence is CASSPRGRAGTDTQYF. DNA of the CDR3: TGTGCCAGCTCACCACGCGGGAGGGCGGGGACAGATACGCAGTATTTT. This chain connects TRBV18 to TRBJ2-3; TRBD2 agrees at 9 bases. Trimming removed 1 base from V and 3 bases from J; junction bases left unmatched: 5. Germline values: CDR1 KGHSH, CDR2 LQKENI. CDR3 length equals 16 residues.

The chain is built from TRBV11-2 and TRBJ2-5; D is ambiguous. Germline values: CDR1 SGHAT, CDR2 FQNNGV. The CDR3 runs 12 residues. V gave up 6 bases and J gave up 4 bases, with 9 bases separating them. CDR3 loop: CASSHIGETQYF. CDR3 coding DNA: TGTGCCAGCAGTCATATCGGAGAGACCCAGTACTTC.

This clone was seen once. J is TRBJ2-7 and V is TRBV11-1, with a weak D call TRBD2 (6 bases). Deletions cut 3 bases from V and 2 bases from J, with 11 bases between. This CDR3 has 14 amino acids. Germline CDR1 is SGHAT and CDR2 is FQDESV (reference sequence). CDR3 coding DNA: TGTGCCAGCAGCTTCGGACGGGGGACCTACGAGCAGTACTTC. This sequence encodes CASSFGRGTYEQYF.

The chain links TRBV5-1 to TRBJ1-1; TRBD1 aligns across 8 bases. CDR1 and CDR2 (germline): SGHRS, YFSETQ. J was trimmed by 5 bases and V by 7 bases; bases with no gene match: 10. The CDR3 sequence is 14 residues long. The CDR3 region has the DNA TGCGCCAGCGGAAACCCGGGACAGGCGACTGAAGCTTTCTTT. It translates to CASGNPGQATEAFF.

V usage is TRBV4-1 and J usage is TRBJ2-7, with TRBD2 identical over 11 bases. The V segment lost 4 bases and the J segment 5 bases; nucleotides outside the gene matches: 7. Per the germline V gene, CDR1 is MGHRA and CDR2 is YSYEKL. The CDR3 is 15 residues long. The CDR3, as DNA: TGCGCCAGCAGCCCAACTAGCGGGAGTTACGACGAGCAGTACTTC. Amino acid sequence: CASSPTSGSYDEQYF.

The V and J genes are TRBV3-1 (or the pseudogene TRBV3-2) and TRBJ2-4; 14 bases agree with TRBD2. CDR1 and CDR2 (germline): LGHDT, YNNKEL (reference sequence). With V trimmed by 5 bases and J by 6 bases, 12 bases remained unmatched. The CDR3 length is 18 residues. The CDR3: CASSARGTGTSGRNIQYF. The CDR3 bases are TGTGCCAGCAGCGCAAGGGGGACCGGGACTAGCGGGAGAAACATTCAGTACTTC.

The table lists this clone with a count of one. The chain recombines TRBV28 with TRBJ1-5; possibly TRBD1 for D (6 bases). The V gene's germline CDR1 is MDHEN and CDR2 SYDVKM. This CDR3 comprises 12 residues. Deletions cut 8 bases from V and 8 bases from J, with 13 bases between. CDR3 bases: TGTGCCAGCGGGGGGGCCTGGGAGCCCCAGCATTTT. It encodes CASGGAWEPQHF.

Only one count was recorded for this clone. This chain connects TRBV19 to TRBJ1-1; TRBD1 might be the D (6 bases). Germline-derived CDR1 and CDR2 are LNHDA and SQIVND (reference sequence). CDR3 length equals 15 residues. With 1 base removed from V and 9 bases from J, the gap between germline ends came to 18 bases. This chain's CDR3 is CASSIGSRGRFKAFF. For the CDR3, the DNA is TGTGCCAGTAGTATAGGTAGCAGGGGCCGATTCAAAGCTTTCTTT. Together with reference TRBV19 and TRBJ1-1, the CDR3 gives the full variable domain: DGGITQSPKYLFRKEGQNVTLSCEQNLNHDAMYWYRQDPGQGLRLIYYSQIVNDFQKGDIAEGYSVSREKKESFPLTVTSAQKNPTAFYLCASSIGSRGRFKAFFGQGTRLTVV.